Ten or more counts support the clone carrying this T cell receptor (beta chain). Its specificity is not known. Naive CD8 T cells were sorted as CD8+CD4-CCR7+CD45RA+. The record originates from a study of molecular identifiers for immune sequencing clone quantification. Regarding the study as a whole: Underestimation of highly expanded clone sizes could arise where identical TCR molecules share a barcode. Spiked Jurkat TCR RNA equal to one cell could reportedly be picked out among 900,000 to 1,000,000 naive cells.

The germline V gene has CDR1 MGHDK and CDR2 SYGVNS. The CDR3 has 14 residues. Losses at the gene ends were 4 bases for V and 2 bases for J; bases not matched to a gene: 4. Library preparation followed earlier protocols using designated TCR primers. TCRdb processed the PCR reads anew with MiXCR; each CDR3 protein has one entry. The sample has about 510,000 distinct CDR3 sequences; about 22% are singletons. The clonotype was recovered from a human donor in good health. Some libraries in this study had Jurkat cell RNA spiked in. This chain connects TRBV25-1 to TRBJ2-7; the match to TRBD2 covers 8 bases. The specimen was naive CD8+ T cells from blood, with Jurkat cell RNA spiked in. Described subset: FACS-sorted CD8+CD4-CCR7+CD45RA+ naive T cells. The CDR3, as DNA: TGTGCCAGCAGTGGCCGACTAGCGCCCTACGAGCAGTACTTC. Translated: CASSGRLAPYEQYF.